Below, 5 T cell receptor beta chains from the same sample are listed, as sequenced in a study of cytomegalovirus exposure and HLA in healthy donors. The PCR was carried out with 60 Vbeta primers and 13 Jbeta primers. Sequencing used immunoSEQ multiplex PCR; TCRdb keeps in-frame clones, though not all of them. The sample has around 97,000 clones, 81% seen once. The sequencing sample was made of PBMCs. The source is a man aged 35 to 55 in good health and CMV-seropositive.

The rearrangement links TRBV30 to TRBJ1-2, with 7 bases fitting TRBD1. With 0 bases clipped from V and 6 bases from J, the junction kept 4 bases outside the gene matches. The germline gives CDR1 GTSNPN, CDR2 SVGIG (reference sequence). The CDR3 consists of 13 residues. CDR3 region: CAWSVRGTDGYTF. CDR3 sequence (DNA): TGTGCCTGGAGTGTACGGGGGACAGATGGCTACACCTTC.

This clone was recorded once. This sequence joins TRBV6-5 and TRBJ2-5; a weak D match, TRBD1 (7 bases). This CDR3 region has 13 residues. Trimming left V 6 bases short and J 4 bases short, with 12 bases between. Germline CDR1 is MNHEY and CDR2 is SVGAGI. The CDR3 loop is CASRLQGGETQYF. The CDR3, as DNA: TGTGCCAGCAGACTCCAGGGGGGAGAGACCCAGTACTTC.

V is TRBV6-1 and J is TRBJ2-1, with D unresolved. This CDR3 is 15 amino acids long. Germline CDR1 and CDR2: MNHNS and SASEGT. V was cut by 4 bases and J by 5 bases, with 15 bases left in between. CDR3 protein: CASSGYSQTDNEQFF. The CDR3 DNA is TGTGCCAGCAGTGGGTATTCCCAAACAGACAATGAGCAGTTCTTC.

The rearrangement joins TRBV6-6 to TRBJ2-2; no firm D call. From germline, CDR1 is MNHNY and CDR2 SVGAGI (reference sequence). The CDR3 is 14 amino acids. The V gene lost 2 bases and the J gene lost 8 bases, with 12 bases spanning the gap. The CDR3 loop reads CASSYGWSRGELFF. The CDR3 DNA is TGTGCCAGCAGTTACGGTTGGAGTCGGGGGGAGCTGTTTTTT.

The chain links TRBV2 to TRBJ2-2; 8 nucleotides line up with TRBD2. From germline, CDR1 is SNHLY and CDR2 FYNNEI. CDR3 length: 14 amino acids. Trimming cost V 8 bases and J 1 base; bases outside gene matches: 3. CDR3 region: CASGGLGNTGELFF. For the CDR3, the DNA is TGTGCCAGCGGGGGACTAGGGAACACCGGGGAGCTGTTTTTT.